This T cell receptor (beta chain) stems from a study of T cells in Graves' hyperthyroidism and ophthalmopathy. This CDR3 is built from 15 residues. Germline V gene lookup returns CDR1 SGHTA and CDR2 FQGNSA. The V end lost 6 bases, the J end lost 6 bases, and 18 bases lay between the germline ends. Researchers took RNA transcripts and amplified the TCR beta CDR3 regions from them. The primer set for the first-round RT-PCR of the TCR CDR3 was HTBI. From the multiplex PCR reads, TCRdb called clonotypes with MiXCR, one entry per CDR3 protein. The repertoire holds some 440,000 distinct CDR3 sequences, with 15% to 18% as singletons.

This rearrangement joins TRBV7-2 to TRBJ2-1, with D perhaps matching TRBD1 (6 bases). Sample: blood. The TCR sequence derives from a woman aged 18-29 years with Graves' hyperthyroidism. CDR3: CASSPTLLGGNEQFF. CDR3 DNA sequence: TGTGCCAGCAGTCCGACGCTACTAGGGGGCAATGAGCAGTTCTTC.